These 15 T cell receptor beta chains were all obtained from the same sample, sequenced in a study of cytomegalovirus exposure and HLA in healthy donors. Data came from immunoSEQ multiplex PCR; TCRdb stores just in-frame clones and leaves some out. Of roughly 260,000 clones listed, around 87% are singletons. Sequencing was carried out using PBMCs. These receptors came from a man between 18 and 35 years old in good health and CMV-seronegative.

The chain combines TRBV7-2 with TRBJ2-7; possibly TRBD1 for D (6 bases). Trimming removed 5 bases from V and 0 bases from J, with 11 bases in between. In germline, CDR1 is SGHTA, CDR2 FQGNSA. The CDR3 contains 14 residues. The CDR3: CASSRDKSSYEQYF. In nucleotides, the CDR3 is TGTGCCAGCAGCCGGGACAAAAGCTCCTACGAGCAGTACTTC.

For the CDR3, the DNA is TGCGCCAGCAGTGAGCCACAGACAGGGAGGACTGAAGCTTTCTTT. The encoded protein is CASSEPQTGRTEAFF. This chain connects TRBV10-2 to TRBJ1-1; 7 bases are shared with TRBD1. V lost 2 bases and J lost 5; bases outside the gene matches: 8. This CDR3 comprises 15 residues. Germline V gives CDR1 WSHSY, CDR2 SAAADI.

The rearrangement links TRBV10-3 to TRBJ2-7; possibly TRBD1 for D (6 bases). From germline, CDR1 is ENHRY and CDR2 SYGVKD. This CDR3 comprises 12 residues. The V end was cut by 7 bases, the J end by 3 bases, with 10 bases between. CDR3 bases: TGTGCCATCAAGGACAGTCTCTACGAGCAGTACTTC. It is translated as CAIKDSLYEQYF.

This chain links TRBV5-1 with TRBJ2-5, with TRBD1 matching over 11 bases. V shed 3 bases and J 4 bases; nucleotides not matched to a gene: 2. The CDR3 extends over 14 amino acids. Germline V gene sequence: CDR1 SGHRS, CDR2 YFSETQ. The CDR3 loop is CASSSGTGGETQYF. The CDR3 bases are TGCGCCAGCAGCTCGGGGACAGGGGGAGAGACCCAGTACTTC.

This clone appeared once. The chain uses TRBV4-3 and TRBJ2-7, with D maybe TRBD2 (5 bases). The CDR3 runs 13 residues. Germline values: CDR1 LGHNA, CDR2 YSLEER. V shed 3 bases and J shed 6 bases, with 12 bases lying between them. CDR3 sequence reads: CASSHRTRSEQYF. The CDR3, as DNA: TGCGCCAGCAGCCACCGTACTAGGTCCGAGCAGTACTTC.

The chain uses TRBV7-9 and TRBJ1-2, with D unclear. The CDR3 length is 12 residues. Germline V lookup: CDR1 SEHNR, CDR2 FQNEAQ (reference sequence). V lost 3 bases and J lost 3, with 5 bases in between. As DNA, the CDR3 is TGTGCCAGCAGCTTTACGGACTATGGCTACACCTTC. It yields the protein CASSFTDYGYTF.

CDR3: CSVAGQFSYEQYF. CDR3 bases: TGCAGCGTTGCGGGACAGTTCTCCTACGAGCAGTACTTC. This chain links TRBV29-1 with TRBJ2-7, with TRBD1 identical over 7 bases. V lost 4 bases, J lost 0 bases, and 3 bases stayed unmatched. The germline CDR1 and CDR2 sequences are SQVTM and ANQGSEA. The CDR3 is made up of 13 amino acids.

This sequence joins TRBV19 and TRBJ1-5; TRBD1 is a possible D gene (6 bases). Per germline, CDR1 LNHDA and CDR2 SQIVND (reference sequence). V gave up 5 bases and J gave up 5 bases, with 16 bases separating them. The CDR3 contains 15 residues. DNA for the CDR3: TGTGCCAGTAGTCCCTTCTCGGGGGGCTATCAGCCCCAGCATTTT. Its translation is CASSPFSGGYQPQHF.

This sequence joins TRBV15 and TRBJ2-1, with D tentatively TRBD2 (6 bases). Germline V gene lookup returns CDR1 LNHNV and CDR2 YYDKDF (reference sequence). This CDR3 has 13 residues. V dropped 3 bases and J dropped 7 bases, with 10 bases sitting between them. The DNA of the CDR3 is TGTGCCACCAGCAGTCTAGCGCTGAATGAGCAGTTCTTC. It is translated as CATSSLALNEQFF.

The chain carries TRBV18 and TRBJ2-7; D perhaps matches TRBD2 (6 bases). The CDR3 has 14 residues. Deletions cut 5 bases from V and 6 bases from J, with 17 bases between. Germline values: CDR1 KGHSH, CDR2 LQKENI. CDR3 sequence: CASSEGTTGGEQYF. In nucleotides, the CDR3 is TGTGCCAGCTCAGAAGGGACCACCGGGGGCGAGCAGTACTTC. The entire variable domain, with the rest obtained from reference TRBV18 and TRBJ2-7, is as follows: NAGVMQNPRHLVRRRGQEARLRCSPMKGHSHVYWYRQLPEEGLKFMVYLQKENIIDESGMPKERFSAEFPKEGPSILRIQQVVRGDSAAYFCASSEGTTGGEQYFGPGTRLTVT.

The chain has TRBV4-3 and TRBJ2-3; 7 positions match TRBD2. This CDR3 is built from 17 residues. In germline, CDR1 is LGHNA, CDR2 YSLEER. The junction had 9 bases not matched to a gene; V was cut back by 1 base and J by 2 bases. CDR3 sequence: CASSQVLWRGNTDTQYF. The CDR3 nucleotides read TGCGCCAGCAGCCAAGTTTTATGGCGGGGGAACACAGATACGCAGTATTTT.

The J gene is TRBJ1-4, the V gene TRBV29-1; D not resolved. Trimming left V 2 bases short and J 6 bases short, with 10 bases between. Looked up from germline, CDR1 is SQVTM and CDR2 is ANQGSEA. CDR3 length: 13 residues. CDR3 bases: TGCAGCGTTGAACGGGATCCATATGAAAAACTGTTTTTT. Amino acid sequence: CSVERDPYEKLFF.

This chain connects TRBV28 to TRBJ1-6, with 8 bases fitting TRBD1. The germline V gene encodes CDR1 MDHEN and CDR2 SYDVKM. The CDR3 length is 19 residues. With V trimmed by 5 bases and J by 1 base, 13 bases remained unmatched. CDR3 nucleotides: TGTGCCAGCAGTCCATACAGGGGGAATAGGTTATCCTATAATTCACCCCTCCACTTT. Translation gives CASSPYRGNRLSYNSPLHF.

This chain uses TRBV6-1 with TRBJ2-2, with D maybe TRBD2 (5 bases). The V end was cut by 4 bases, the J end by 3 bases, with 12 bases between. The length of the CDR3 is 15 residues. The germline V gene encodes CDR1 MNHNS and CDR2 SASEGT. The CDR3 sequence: CASSALGGYTGELFF. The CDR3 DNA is TGTGCCAGCAGTGCTTTAGGAGGTTACACCGGGGAGCTGTTTTTT.

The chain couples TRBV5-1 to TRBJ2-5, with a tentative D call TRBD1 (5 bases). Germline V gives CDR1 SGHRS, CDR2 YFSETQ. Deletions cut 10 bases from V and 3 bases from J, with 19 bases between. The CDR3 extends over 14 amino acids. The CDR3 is CAGTKGLSEETQYF. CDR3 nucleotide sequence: TGCGCCGGAACAAAGGGGCTCTCTGAAGAGACCCAGTACTTC.